The 11 T cell receptor beta chains in this list originate from one sample, sequenced in a study of CD8+ T cells in alopecia areata. cDNA prepared by RNA extraction and subsequent reverse transcription served as the template for sequencing. Sequenced by immunoSEQ multiplex PCR; TCRdb stores in-frame clones only, minus some. The sample holds 110,000 or so clones, about 61% seen once. Sample treatment: oral pan-JAK inhibitor, 5-10 mg twice daily. Specimen: CD8+ T cells sorted from blood, collected at week 4, from a patient treated with tofacitinib. These TCRs come from a human donor with alopecia areata.

This clone was counted a single time. V and J are TRBV9 and TRBJ2-1; no clear D. Between the trimmed V and J ends, which lost 2 bases and 10 bases, there was a span of 10 bases. The CDR3 runs 12 residues. CDR1 SGDLS and CDR2 YYNGEE come from the germline V gene. CDR3 DNA sequence: TGTGCCAGCAGCGTTGGTACGGCGGAGCAGTTCTTC. It is translated as CASSVGTAEQFF.

This chain uses TRBV27 with TRBJ2-7, with 8 bases that match TRBD2. The CDR3 covers 13 residues. Germline lookup yields CDR1 MNHEY and CDR2 SMNVEV (reference sequence). Trimming removed 6 bases from V and 3 bases from J; junction bases left unmatched: 4. This CDR3 reads CASRLAGLYEQYF. Here the CDR3 DNA reads TGTGCCAGCAGGCTAGCGGGTCTCTACGAGCAGTACTTC.

The rearrangement uses TRBV28 and TRBJ1-4; the D gene is possibly TRBD1 (5 bases). The CDR3 runs 15 residues. V lost 2 bases, J lost 5 bases, and 12 bases lay in between. Per germline, CDR1 MDHEN and CDR2 SYDVKM. CDR3 in amino acids: CASSLTQGLNEKLFF. The DNA for the CDR3 is TGTGCCAGCAGTTTAACGCAGGGTTTGAATGAAAAACTGTTTTTT.

The V and J genes are TRBV29-1 and TRBJ2-3; D might be TRBD1 or TRBD2, each matching 5 bases. Germline-derived CDR1 and CDR2 are SQVTM and ANQGSEA. V was pared by 0 bases and J by 2 bases, with 12 bases between. The CDR3 totals 15 residues. CDR3 loop: CSVEDSRESTDTQYF. The CDR3 coding sequence is TGCAGCGTTGAAGATTCCAGGGAGTCCACAGATACGCAGTATTTT.

V is TRBV6-6 and J is TRBJ2-7; D might be TRBD2 (7 bases). With 8 bases removed from V and 3 bases from J, the gap between germline ends came to 17 bases. The CDR3 has 14 residues. In germline, CDR1 is MNHNY, CDR2 SVGAGI (reference sequence). As DNA, the CDR3 is TGTGCCAGCCAATCCCGGGGGGCTTACTACGAGCAGTACTTC. This encodes CASQSRGAYYEQYF.

This chain links TRBV19 with TRBJ2-1; tentatively, D is TRBD1 (7 bases). V was trimmed by 6 bases and J by 3 bases, leaving 12 bases between them. The CDR3 sequence is 14 residues long. Germline CDR1 reads LNHDA; CDR2 reads SQIVND (reference sequence). CDR3 in DNA: TGTGCCAGTAGGCAGGGGGGAAACTACAATGAGCAGTTCTTC. Amino acids: CASRQGGNYNEQFF.

J is TRBJ2-5 and V is TRBV29-1; D remains unclear. Germline V gives CDR1 SQVTM, CDR2 ANQGSEA. The CDR3 has 13 amino acids. Trimming removed 3 bases from V and 2 bases from J, with 10 bases in between. The CDR3 DNA reads TGCAGCGTTGAGCCCAGAACTCAAGAGACCCAGTACTTC. This gives the protein CSVEPRTQETQYF.

V is TRBV6-5 and J is TRBJ2-3; D uncertain. V gave up 0 bases and J gave up 2 bases, with 12 bases separating them. Germline assignment: CDR1 MNHEY and CDR2 SVGAGI. This CDR3 region has 16 residues. CDR3: CASSYSGKDLTDTQYF. The CDR3 DNA reads as TGTGCCAGCAGTTACTCGGGGAAGGACCTCACAGATACGCAGTATTTT.

The chain couples TRBV7-9 to TRBJ1-6; D call uncertain. Germline V lookup: CDR1 SEHNR, CDR2 FQNEAQ (reference sequence). Trimming took off 3 bases at V and 10 bases at J, with 10 bases between the two ends. The CDR3 contains 13 residues. CDR3 coding DNA: TGTGCCAGCAGCTTTGATTCGGCGTCACCCCTCCACTTT. Residues: CASSFDSASPLHF.

The chain is built from TRBV28 and TRBJ2-7, with unresolved D. The CDR3 is 14 residues long. V lost 5 bases and J lost 3, with 14 bases in between. The germline CDR1 and CDR2 sequences are MDHEN and SYDVKM. The CDR3 sequence: CASSRMETGYEQYF. DNA of the CDR3: TGTGCCAGCAGTCGGATGGAGACGGGCTACGAGCAGTACTTC.

The rearrangement joins TRBV30 to TRBJ1-4; D is unclear. This CDR3 comprises 10 residues. Per germline, CDR1 GTSNPN and CDR2 SVGIG (reference sequence). Trimming removed 1 base at V and 7 bases at J, with 1 base between. The CDR3 region is CAWSGEKLFF. In DNA form, the CDR3 reads TGTGCCTGGAGTGGTGAAAAACTGTTTTTT.